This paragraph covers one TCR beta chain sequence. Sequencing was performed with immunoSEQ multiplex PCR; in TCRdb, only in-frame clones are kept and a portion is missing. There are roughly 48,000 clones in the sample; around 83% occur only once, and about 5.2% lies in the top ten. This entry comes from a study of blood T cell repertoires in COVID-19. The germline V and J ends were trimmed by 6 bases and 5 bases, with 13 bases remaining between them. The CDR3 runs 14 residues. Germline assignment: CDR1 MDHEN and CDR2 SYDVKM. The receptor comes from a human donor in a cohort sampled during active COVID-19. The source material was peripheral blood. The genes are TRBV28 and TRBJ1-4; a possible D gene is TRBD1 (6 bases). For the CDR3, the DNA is TGTGCCAGCAGGAAGGGACAACCGAATGAAAAACTGTTTTTT. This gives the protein CASRKGQPNEKLFF.